One sample yielded the 19 T cell receptor beta chains listed below, sequenced in a study of blood T cell repertoires in COVID-19. Libraries were prepared by immunoSEQ multiplex PCR; TCRdb keeps only in-frame clonotypes and omits some of them. This sample yields approximately 45,000 clones, of which almost 90% are seen a single time; 14% belongs to the top ten. Input material: peripheral blood. The receptor source for this set is a human donor in a cohort sampled during active COVID-19.

The chain is built from TRBV7-3 and TRBJ2-2; maybe TRBD1 (5 bases). The V end lost 4 bases, the J end lost 6 bases, and 15 bases lay between the germline ends. CDR1 SGHTA and CDR2 FQGTGA come from the germline V gene. This CDR3 comprises 15 residues. CDR3 sequence reads: CASSSDNSISGELFF. The CDR3 region has the DNA TGTGCCAGCAGCTCGGACAATTCAATCTCCGGGGAGCTGTTTTTT.

CDR3 sequence reads: CASSYWAGQPQHF. CDR3 DNA: TGCGCCAGCAGCTACTGGGCGGGGCAGCCCCAGCATTTT. V usage is TRBV5-1 and J usage is TRBJ1-5; no clear D gene. V shed 3 bases and J shed 7 bases, with 11 bases lying between them. The germline CDR1 and CDR2 sequences are SGHRS and YFSETQ. CDR3 length: 13 amino acids.

The chain couples TRBV11-2 to TRBJ2-7, with TRBD2 identical over 8 bases. The CDR3 covers 14 residues. V dropped 4 bases and J dropped 0; count of bases not matched to a gene: 2. The germline V gene has CDR1 SGHAT and CDR2 FQNNGV. The CDR3 DNA reads TGTGCCAGCAGCTCCACTAGCGGCTCCTACGAGCAGTACTTC. This gives the protein CASSSTSGSYEQYF. Full variable domain (outside the CDR3, taken from reference TRBV11-2 and TRBJ2-7): EAGVAQSPRYKIIEKRQSVAFWCNPISGHATLYWYQQILGQGPKLLIQFQNNGVVDDSQLPKDRFSAERLKGVDSTLKIQPAKLEDSAVYLCASSSTSGSYEQYFGPGTRLTVT.

This clone has a handful of counts. V and J are TRBV6-2 or TRBV6-3 and TRBJ2-5; 8 nucleotides agree with TRBD2. CDR3 length equals 15 residues. The V gene end was trimmed by 5 bases and the J gene end by 4 bases; junction bases not matched to a gene: 9. Germline V lookup: CDR1 MNHEY, CDR2 SVGEGT. CDR3 region: CASSGRAGESETQYF. The CDR3 DNA is TGTGCCAGCAGTGGCCGAGCGGGGGAGTCAGAGACCCAGTACTTC.

The V call is TRBV19, the J call TRBJ1-2; TRBD1 agrees at 7 bases. The CDR3 contains 12 residues. Germline V gene data show CDR1 as LNHDA and CDR2 as SQIVND (reference sequence). V lost 10 bases, J lost 6 bases, and 8 bases stayed unmatched. The CDR3 sequence is CATIGTVNGYTF. In DNA form, the CDR3 reads TGTGCCACCATAGGGACAGTCAATGGCTACACCTTC.

The rearrangement links TRBV12-3 or TRBV12-4 to TRBJ2-3, with D possibly matching TRBD1 (6 bases). The CDR3 is 12 residues long. V was cut by 6 bases and J by 5 bases, with 9 bases left in between. CDR3 loop: CASRRQEDTQYF. In DNA, the CDR3 is TGTGCCAGCAGAAGACAGGAAGATACGCAGTATTTT.

The chain recombines TRBV6-6 with TRBJ1-5; 9 bases fit TRBD1. Germline-derived CDR1 and CDR2 are MNHNY and SVGAGI (reference sequence). The CDR3 covers 14 residues. The ends lost 6 bases at V and 6 bases at J; junction bases unmatched: 6. CDR3 in DNA: TGTGCCAGCAGCCCCGGACAGGGGCGTCAGCCCCAGCATTTT. Residues: CASSPGQGRQPQHF.

V and J are TRBV6-2 or TRBV6-3 and TRBJ2-4, with a possible D match to TRBD2 (5 bases). CDR1 is MNHEY, CDR2 SVGEGT, per germline. The CDR3 totals 16 residues. The V and J ends lost 0 bases and 1 base respectively, with 10 bases between them. CDR3 sequence reads: CASSYSAGGAKNIQYF. CDR3 bases: TGTGCCAGCAGTTACTCGGCAGGCGGGGCCAAAAACATTCAGTACTTC.

In the case of this clone: At the DNA level, this CDR3 is encoded by other sequences in the same sample as well. The chain employs TRBV18 and TRBJ2-7; D gene unclear. The CDR3 is made up of 13 amino acids. Trimming shortened V by 0 bases and J by 0 bases, and 3 bases separated the two germline ends. The germline gives CDR1 KGHSH, CDR2 LQKENI. The CDR3 nucleotides are TGTGCCAGCTCACCACCCAGCTCCTACGAGCAGTACTTC. This translates into CASSPPSSYEQYF.

The J gene is TRBJ1-5, the V gene TRBV10-2, with D tentatively TRBD1 (5 bases). The V end lost 7 bases, the J end lost 4 bases, and 11 bases lay between the germline ends. Germline V gene lookup returns CDR1 WSHSY and CDR2 SAAADI. The CDR3 runs 13 residues. This CDR3 reads CASKGYGNQPQHF. The CDR3 nucleotides read TGCGCCAGCAAGGGGTACGGGAATCAGCCCCAGCATTTT.

V and J are TRBV18 and TRBJ2-7, with 7 bases aligning to TRBD1. The CDR3 runs 12 residues. CDR1 is KGHSH and CDR2 is LQKENI in the germline V gene. Trimming took 6 bases from V and 7 from J; bases not matched to a gene: 6. The DNA for the CDR3 is TGTGCCAGCTCCCTCGACAGGGTTGAGCAGTACTTC. Protein sequence: CASSLDRVEQYF.

This chain connects TRBV3-1 (or the pseudogene TRBV3-2) to TRBJ2-7; 12 bases fit TRBD2. CDR3 size: 16 residues. The V gene end was trimmed by 2 bases and the J gene end by 2 bases; junction bases not matched to a gene: 4. The germline gives CDR1 LGHDT, CDR2 YNNKEL (reference sequence). CDR3 bases: TGTGCCAGCAGCCAACCGGGGACTAGCGGGCCCTACGAGCAGTACTTC. This gives the protein CASSQPGTSGPYEQYF.

The genes are TRBV10-3 and TRBJ2-7; TRBD1 might be the D (5 bases). Germline values: CDR1 ENHRY, CDR2 SYGVKD. V was trimmed by 3 bases and J by 2 bases, leaving 8 bases between them. This CDR3 spans 13 amino acids. For the CDR3, the DNA is TGTGCCATCAGTGAAACAGGAGCCTACGAGCAGTACTTC. Translated: CAISETGAYEQYF.

The chain has TRBV10-3 and TRBJ1-2, with D maybe TRBD1 (5 bases). V lost 6 bases and J lost 6, with 14 bases in between. The CDR3 totals 13 residues. CDR1 and CDR2 from the germline V gene are ENHRY and SYGVKD. CDR3 sequence: CAISGGPGDGYTF. CDR3 DNA: TGTGCCATCAGCGGGGGTCCTGGGGATGGCTACACCTTC.

This clone was seen a single time. The V call is TRBV10-2, the J call TRBJ1-2, with TRBD1 identical over 10 bases. Germline V CDR1 and CDR2: WSHSY, SAAADI. The CDR3 covers 14 residues. With V trimmed by 6 bases and J by 12 bases, 13 bases remained unmatched. This CDR3 is CASRMTTGGVGHTF. As DNA, the CDR3 is TGCGCCAGCAGGATGACGACAGGGGGCGTGGGGCACACCTTC.

The chain carries TRBV7-8 and TRBJ2-5; TRBD1 aligns across 9 bases. J lost 5 bases, V lost 5 bases, and 9 bases had no gene match. This CDR3 contains 15 residues. Germline CDR1 reads SGHVS; CDR2 reads FQNEAQ. CDR3 region: CASSVRTGVEETQYF. For the CDR3, the DNA is TGTGCCAGCAGCGTAAGGACAGGGGTGGAGGAGACCCAGTACTTC.

V gene TRBV18 combines with J gene TRBJ1-2; D gene ambiguous. CDR3 length: 13 amino acids. Trimming shortened V by 3 bases and J by 6 bases, and 11 bases separated the two germline ends. From germline, CDR1 is KGHSH and CDR2 LQKENI. The CDR3 loop reads CASSPGDPNGYTF. The CDR3 DNA reads as TGTGCCAGCTCACCGGGAGACCCCAATGGCTACACCTTC.

The chain couples TRBV5-4 to TRBJ2-7, with TRBD2 matching 8 bases. This CDR3 region has 14 residues. Germline assignment: CDR1 SGHNT and CDR2 YYREEE (reference sequence). Trimming removed 3 bases from V and 3 bases from J; junction bases left unmatched: 5. CDR3 DNA: TGTGCCAGCAGCTCGGGCGGGGGGTACTACGAGCAGTACTTC. This gives the protein CASSSGGGYYEQYF.

This rearrangement joins TRBV7-9 to TRBJ1-2; weak D call: TRBD1 (5 bases). The length of the CDR3 is 16 residues. The ends were cut back, 6 bases at V and 7 bases at J, with 24 bases in the middle. From germline, CDR1 is SEHNR and CDR2 FQNEAQ (reference sequence). CDR3 in DNA: TGTGCCAGCAGAAGGGACTATTCTACGGGTTCGCGTGGCTACACCTTC. It translates to CASRRDYSTGSRGYTF.